One and the same sample provided the 6 T cell receptor beta chains below, sequenced in a study of cytomegalovirus exposure and HLA in healthy donors. This table comes from immunoSEQ multiplex PCR, and its TCRdb copy is limited to in-frame clones, with some not included. The sample holds 100,000 to 150,000 clones, 89% seen once. Sequencing was carried out using PBMCs. These receptors originate from a woman aged 18-35 years in good health and CMV-seronegative.

V and J are TRBV5-6 and TRBJ2-7; unclear D gene. Per the germline V gene, CDR1 is SGHDT and CDR2 is YYEEEE. V lost 2 bases, J lost 6 bases, and 21 bases lay in between. This CDR3 has 16 amino acids. The CDR3 loop is CASSFTIDLVSGEQYF. The CDR3 nucleotides are TGTGCCAGCAGCTTTACCATCGACCTAGTTTCTGGCGAGCAGTACTTC.

The chain uses TRBV6-6 and TRBJ1-1; D is undetermined. Germline V CDR1 and CDR2: MNHNY, SVGAGI (reference sequence). V was cut by 0 bases and J by 0 bases, with 11 bases left in between. The CDR3 is 16 amino acids. CDR3 sequence: CASSYSIQTMNTEAFF. CDR3 nucleotide sequence: TGTGCCAGCAGTTACTCGATTCAGACAATGAACACTGAAGCTTTCTTT.

This chain uses TRBV28 with TRBJ2-3; 10 bases map to TRBD2. This CDR3 region has 17 residues. After removal of 2 bases from V and 5 bases from J, the junction contained 10 bases not matched to a gene. CDR1 and CDR2 from the germline V gene are MDHEN and SYDVKM. The CDR3 region has the DNA TGTGCCAGCAGTTTAGGGGGAGCGTCTAGCGGGGGAGATACGCAGTATTTT. Encoded protein: CASSLGGASSGGDTQYF.

This clone occurred a few times. The genes are TRBV5-6 and TRBJ2-7, with a possible D match to TRBD2 (7 bases). Trimming pared 7 bases from V and 3 bases from J, leaving 20 bases between. Looked up from germline, CDR1 is SGHDT and CDR2 is YYEEEE. The CDR3 runs 15 residues. The CDR3 sequence: CASGTRGALDYEQYF. CDR3 nucleotides: TGTGCCAGCGGAACCCGGGGGGCCTTAGACTACGAGCAGTACTTC.

The chain recombines TRBV6-5 with TRBJ1-2; 7 bases fit TRBD1. There are 14 residues in the CDR3. Trimming cost V 5 bases and J 3 bases; bases outside gene matches: 6. Per the germline V gene, CDR1 is MNHEY and CDR2 is SVGAGI. The CDR3 spells CASSPGQRHYGYTF. The CDR3 DNA reads TGTGCCAGCAGTCCGGGACAGAGACACTATGGCTACACCTTC.

The rearrangement joins TRBV29-1 to TRBJ1-3; perhaps TRBD1 as D (6 bases). The germline CDR1 and CDR2 sequences are SQVTM and ANQGSEA. The CDR3 extends over 17 amino acids. Trimming stripped 4 bases from V and 2 bases from J, with 21 bases between. The CDR3 bases are TGCAGCGTTGGACAGGCATATGAAAACGTTCCTGGAAACACCATATATTTT. This encodes CSVGQAYENVPGNTIYF.